This T cell receptor beta chain was observed in a study of blood T cell repertoires in COVID-19. Whole-study context: T cells, B-cell-depleted T cells, or PBMCs supplied cDNA or gDNA.

Trimming left V 6 bases short and J 7 bases short, with 16 bases between. The CDR3 runs 14 residues. The germline V gene has CDR1 SGHTA and CDR2 FQGNSA. The table came from immunoSEQ multiplex PCR; TCRdb's copy has only in-frame clones and leaves some out. Seen here are tens of thousands of clones, over 80% observed once, and the top ten hold about 29%. The rearrangement joins TRBV7-2 to TRBJ2-1; weak D call: TRBD2 (5 bases). The origin of this receptor is a woman aged 80 or over with acute or convalescent COVID-19. The sequencing sample was made of peripheral blood. The CDR3 reads CASSTRGYTNEQFF. The DNA of the CDR3 is TGTGCCAGCAGTACAAGAGGGTATACAAATGAGCAGTTCTTC.